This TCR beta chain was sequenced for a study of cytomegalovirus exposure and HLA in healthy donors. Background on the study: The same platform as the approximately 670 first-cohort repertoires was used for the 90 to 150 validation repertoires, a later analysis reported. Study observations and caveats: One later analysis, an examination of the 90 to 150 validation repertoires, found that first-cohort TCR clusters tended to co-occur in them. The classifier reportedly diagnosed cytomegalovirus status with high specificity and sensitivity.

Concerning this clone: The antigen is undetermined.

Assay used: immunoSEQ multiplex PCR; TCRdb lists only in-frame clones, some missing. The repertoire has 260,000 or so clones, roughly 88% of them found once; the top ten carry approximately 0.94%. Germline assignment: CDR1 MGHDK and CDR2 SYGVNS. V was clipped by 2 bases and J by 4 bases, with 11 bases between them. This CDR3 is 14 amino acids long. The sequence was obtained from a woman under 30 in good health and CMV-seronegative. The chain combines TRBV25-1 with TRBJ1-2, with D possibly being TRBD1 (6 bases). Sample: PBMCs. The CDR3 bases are TGTGCCAGCAGTGAAAGACAGGAGCGCTATGGCTACACCTTC. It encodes CASSERQERYGYTF.